The rows below give T cell receptor beta chains drawn from one sample of a study of response to subunit inactivated influenza vaccine. TCRdb called the RT-PCR reads again in MiXCR, with one record for every CDR3 protein. The table lists about half a million distinct CDR3 sequences, approximately 11% of them singletons. This material consisted of PBMCs from blood, taken more than 35 days after vaccination. All receptors derive from a man between 50 and 59 years old who received an inactivated influenza vaccine. The CDR3 runs from the conserved cysteine through the conserved F or W. D genes are given only for firm matches. The listing skips clone size in some rows; elsewhere it reads once, few, many or a size class.

size | J | V | D | CDR3 | DNA
few | TRBJ2-7 | TRBV6-1 | TRBD2 | CASRPDFGLAGVPEQYF | TGTGCCAGCAGACCCGACTTTGGACTAGCGGGGGTTCCCGAGCAGTACTTC
- | TRBJ2-1 | TRBV20-1 | - | CSARDLSGVVNEQFF | TGCAGTGCTAGAGATCTCTCGGGAGTAGTAAATGAGCAGTTCTTC
- | TRBJ2-5 | TRBV20-1 | - | CSARSHRPRETQYF | TGCAGTGCTAGATCCCACAGGCCGAGGGAGACCCAGTACTTC
many | TRBJ2-5 | TRBV6-2/TRBV6-3 | TRBD2 | CASSYSFSGGQPQETQYF | TGTGCCAGCAGTTACTCGTTTAGCGGGGGACAACCTCAAGAGACCCAGTACTTC
many | TRBJ2-3 | TRBV5-1 | TRBD2 | CASSSGGTSDTDTQYF | TGCGCCAGCAGCTCCGGGGGGACTAGCGACACAGATACGCAGTATTTT
few | TRBJ1-1 | TRBV14 | - | CASSKQNTEAFF | TGTGCCAGCAGCAAACAGAACACTGAAGCTTTCTTT
- | TRBJ2-6 | TRBV6-5 | TRBD1 | CASSYGQGAGANVLTF | TGTGCCAGCAGTTACGGACAGGGGGCTGGGGCCAACGTCCTGACTTTC
many | TRBJ2-5 | TRBV10-3 | - | CAISEWQGGAQYF | TGTGCCATCAGTGAGTGGCAGGGCGGGGCCCAGTACTTC
- | TRBJ2-1 | TRBV4-1 | TRBD2 | CASSHLTSGNPGRPYNEQFF | TGCGCCAGCTCCCACTTGACTAGCGGGAATCCTGGGCGTCCCTACAATGAGCAGTTCTTC
- | TRBJ2-3 | TRBV28 | - | CASSFMGVSTDTQYF | TGTGCCAGCAGTTTTATGGGAGTGAGCACAGATACGCAGTATTTT
few | TRBJ2-7 | TRBV5-6 | - | CASSFIEGMGPYEQYF | TGTGCCAGCAGCTTTATTGAGGGGATGGGCCCCTACGAGCAGTACTTC
many | TRBJ2-1 | TRBV12-3/TRBV12-4 | TRBD2 | CASSPPGLASSNEQFF | TGTGCCAGCAGTCCTCCGGGACTAGCTTCGTCCAATGAGCAGTTCTTC
many | TRBJ2-1 | TRBV7-2 | - | CASSLVQWTEYNEQFF | TGTGCCAGCAGCTTAGTTCAGTGGACAGAGTACAATGAGCAGTTCTTC
few | TRBJ2-7 | TRBV11-2 | - | CASSLGEAEQYF | TGTGCCAGCAGCTTGGGGGAGGCCGAGCAGTACTTC
many | TRBJ2-3 | TRBV25-1 | - | CASSESRGSDTQYF | TGTGCCAGCAGTGAATCTCGCGGGTCAGATACGCAGTATTTT
- | TRBJ2-3 | TRBV4-1 | TRBD2 | CASSPEILTSGRATDTQYF | TGCGCCAGCAGCCCGGAAATTTTAACTAGCGGGAGGGCCACAGATACGCAGTATTTT
- | TRBJ2-1 | TRBV29-1 | - | CSGNTGHSSYNEQFF | TGCAGCGGAAACACAGGGCACAGCTCCTACAATGAGCAGTTCTTC
once | TRBJ2-3 | TRBV7-8 | - | CASSLGSGTSTDTQYF | TGTGCCAGCAGCTTAGGATCCGGGACTAGCACAGATACGCAGTATTTT
many | TRBJ2-3 | TRBV9 | - | CASKRSDLGSDTQYF | TGTGCCAGCAAGAGGTCGGACTTAGGGTCAGATACGCAGTATTTT
few | TRBJ2-3 | TRBV7-8 | - | CASSRGRVKSTDTQYF | TGTGCCAGCAGCCGGGGAAGGGTTAAAAGCACAGATACGCAGTATTTT
- | TRBJ2-1 | TRBV7-9 | - | CASSADRSYNEQFF | TGTGCCAGCAGCGCAGACAGATCCTACAATGAGCAGTTCTTC
few | TRBJ2-1 | TRBV15 | TRBD2 | CATSKEVGLAGMQFF | TGTGCCACCAGCAAGGAAGTTGGACTAGCGGGGATGCAGTTCTTC
few | TRBJ2-7 | TRBV12-3/TRBV12-4 | - | CASSLHQDYEQYF | TGTGCCAGCAGTTTACACCAGGACTACGAGCAGTACTTC
few | TRBJ1-1 | TRBV15 | - | CATSRGGGIEAFF | TGTGCCACCAGCAGAGGCGGGGGCATAGAAGCTTTCTTT
many | TRBJ2-5 | TRBV10-3 | TRBD2 | CAISPSGSWTETQYF | TGTGCCATCAGTCCAAGCGGGAGCTGGACAGAGACCCAGTACTTC
many | TRBJ2-7 | TRBV10-3 | TRBD1 | CAISVGTGSNEQYF | TGTGCCATCAGTGTGGGGACAGGGTCGAACGAGCAGTACTTC
many | TRBJ2-7 | TRBV20-1 | TRBD2 | CSARDYPGLAGGTYEQYF | TGCAGTGCTAGAGACTATCCGGGACTAGCGGGTGGGACTTACGAGCAGTACTTC
few | TRBJ1-1 | TRBV5-1 | - | CASSPRGWAINTEAFF | TGCGCCAGCAGCCCGCGGGGGTGGGCGATAAACACTGAAGCTTTCTTT
many | TRBJ2-2 | TRBV7-6 | TRBD1 | CASSWDAGTGDRNTGELFF | TGTGCCAGCAGCTGGGACGCCGGGACAGGCGATAGAAACACCGGGGAGCTGTTTTTT
- | TRBJ1-1 | TRBV5-1 | - | CASSLEVQGSGEAFF | TGCGCCAGCAGCTTGGAGGTACAGGGTTCGGGTGAAGCTTTCTTT